Listed below are T cell receptor beta chains from one sample, sequenced in a study of T-cell memory formation after mild COVID-19. TCRdb reanalysed the 5' RACE reads using MiXCR and keeps one entry per CDR3 protein. This table holds 560,000 or so distinct CDR3 sequences, 15% to 20% found once. The sequencing input was PBMCs or a T cell subset sorted from them (not recorded which). These receptors originate from an adult woman who had mild COVID-19 (a few samples of this study predate the infection). Cell type and time point are not known. CDR3s include the opening cysteine and the closing phenylalanine or tryptophan. D genes are given only for firm matches. Only part of the rows carry a size: once, few, many, or a class if the clone is expanded.

-,TRBV12-5,many,TRBJ1-2,TGTGCTAGTGGTTTGGTAGGACCACCAGGTGTGAGCTACACCTTC,CASGLVGPPGVSYTF
-,TRBV25-1,few,TRBJ2-7,TGTGCCAGCACCCCTGGGGGCTACGAGCAGTACTTC,CASTPGGYEQYF
-,TRBV5-1,many,TRBJ2-1,TGCGCCAGCAGCGGAGGGGGGCTGGATGAGCAGTTCTTC,CASSGGGLDEQFF
TRBD1,TRBV7-9,few,TRBJ1-6,TGTGCCAGCAGCGAGGGGACAGGGGCCTATAATTCACCCCTCCACTTT,CASSEGTGAYNSPLHF
TRBD1,TRBV29-1,few,TRBJ2-1,TGCAGCGGCCGACAGGGGGCGCGTAATGAGCAGTTCTTC,CSGRQGARNEQFF
-,TRBV5-1,-,TRBJ2-5,TGCGCCAGCAGTAAGGTCCCGCGGGAGACCCAGTACTTC,CASSKVPRETQYF
-,TRBV5-6,-,TRBJ1-5,TGTGCCAGCAGCTTCGGGTATAGCAATCAGCCCCAGCATTTT,CASSFGYSNQPQHF
-,TRBV12-3/TRBV12-4,few,TRBJ2-7,TGTGCCAGCAGTTTTGCAGGGTCCTACGAGCAGTACTTC,CASSFAGSYEQYF
-,TRBV24-1,-,TRBJ2-2,TGTGCCACCAGTGATTCTAGCCATCAGGGACCGGGGGAGCTGTTTTTT,CATSDSSHQGPGELFF
-,TRBV5-6,many,TRBJ2-1,TGTGCCAGCAGCTTGGTCAACCAATACAATGAGCAGTTCTTC,CASSLVNQYNEQFF
TRBD2,TRBV12-3/TRBV12-4,few,TRBJ2-1,TGTGCCAGCAGTAGACTAGCGGGAGGGGGTGAGCAGTTCTTC,CASSRLAGGGEQFF
-,TRBV7-9,few,TRBJ2-7,TGTGCCAGCAGCTTAGTATTAGGTACGGCCGAGCAGTACTTC,CASSLVLGTAEQYF
-,TRBV24-1,-,TRBJ2-3,TGTGCCACCAGTGGTCACCCGGGACAAAGTGGCACAGATACGCAGTATTTT,CATSGHPGQSGTDTQYF
-,TRBV19,-,TRBJ2-7,TGTGCCAGTAGTATAGGGAGCTTTGGACGCTCCTACGAGCAGTACTTC,CASSIGSFGRSYEQYF
TRBD1,TRBV5-1,-,TRBJ1-1,TGCGCCAGCAGCCCTCGACAGGGAGGGGCCACTGAAGCTTTCTTT,CASSPRQGGATEAFF
-,TRBV23-1,few,TRBJ2-4,TGCGCCAGCAGTCAACCCCTCGGGGCGGATTGGAAAAACATTCAGTACTTC,CASSQPLGADWKNIQYF
TRBD1,TRBV12-3/TRBV12-4,-,TRBJ1-1,TGTGCCAGCAGCACAGGGGAACGAGCTGAAGCTTTCTTT,CASSTGERAEAFF
TRBD1,TRBV12-3/TRBV12-4,few,TRBJ1-3,TGTGCCAGCAACCCGGGACAGATCTCTGGAAACACCATATATTTT,CASNPGQISGNTIYF
TRBD2,TRBV7-2,-,TRBJ2-6,TGTGCCAGCAGTCCACGTGGGGGGGCTGGGGCCAACGTCCTGACTTTC,CASSPRGGAGANVLTF
-,TRBV4-3,few,TRBJ1-4,TGCGCCAGCAGCCAAGGAGGTTTTAATGAAAAACTGTTTTTT,CASSQGGFNEKLFF